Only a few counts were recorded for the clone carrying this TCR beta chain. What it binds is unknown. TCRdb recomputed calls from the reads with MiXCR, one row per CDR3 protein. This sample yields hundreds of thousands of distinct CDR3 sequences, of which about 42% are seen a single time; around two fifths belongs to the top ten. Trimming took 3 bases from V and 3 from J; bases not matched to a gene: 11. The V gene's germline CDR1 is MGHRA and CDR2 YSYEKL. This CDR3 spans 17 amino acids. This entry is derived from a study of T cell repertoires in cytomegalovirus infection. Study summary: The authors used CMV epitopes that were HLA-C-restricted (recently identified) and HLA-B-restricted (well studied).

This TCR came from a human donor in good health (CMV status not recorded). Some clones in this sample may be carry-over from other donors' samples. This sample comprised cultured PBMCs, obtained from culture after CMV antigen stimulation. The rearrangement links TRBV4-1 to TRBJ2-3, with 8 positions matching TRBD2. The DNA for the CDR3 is TGCGCCAGCAGCCAGTCCCCGGCCGGGGGGGCGACAGATACGCAGTATTTT. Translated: CASSQSPAGGATDTQYF.